The source of this T cell receptor beta chain is a study of identical twins. Study observations and caveats: Twins' surplus sharing was weaker for beta out-of-frame sequences.

Germline CDR1 SGHAT, CDR2 FQNNGV. The CDR3 totals 15 residues. Trimming took 1 base from V and 0 from J, leaving 9 bases between them. Comments on this clonotype: Its specificity is unknown.

TCRdb ran MiXCR on the 5' RACE reads and lists one entry per CDR3 protein. The data hold hundreds of thousands of distinct CDR3 sequences, with around 6.9% observed a single time. The same specimen was also included in a second study, on yellow fever vaccine responses in identical twins.

The rearrangement links TRBV11-2 to TRBJ1-1; D unresolved. The sequence was collected from a woman under 30 in good health. Sequencing was performed on memory (CD45RO+) T cells sorted from blood. The CDR3 sequence: CASSLVRTLNTEAFF. CDR3 coding DNA: TGTGCCAGCAGCTTAGTCCGTACCTTGAACACTGAAGCTTTCTTT.